A single sample is the source of the 6 T cell receptor beta chains below, sequenced in a study of technical replicates of blood from a few donors. Generated by immunoSEQ multiplex PCR, the TCRdb table keeps only in-frame clones and is missing some. The data show about 80,000 clones, over 75% seen once. Material: T cells isolated from PBMCs. Source of these receptors: a human donor in good health.

The chain recombines TRBV14 with TRBJ1-1; unclear D gene. The germline V gene has CDR1 SGHDN and CDR2 FVKESK. With 0 bases removed from V and 0 bases from J, the gap between germline ends came to 8 bases. The CDR3 extends over 15 amino acids. The CDR3 loop reads CASSQDWSMNTEAFF. The CDR3 DNA sequence: TGTGCCAGCAGCCAAGATTGGAGCATGAACACTGAAGCTTTCTTT.

The gene calls are TRBV5-6 and TRBJ2-5; 9 bases map to TRBD1. The germline V gene encodes CDR1 SGHDT and CDR2 YYEEEE. With 4 bases clipped from V and 3 bases from J, the junction kept 10 bases outside the gene matches. The CDR3 consists of 16 residues. The DNA of the CDR3 is TGTGCCAGCAGCCCCACCGTTTGGACAGGGGAAGAGACCCAGTACTTC. Its protein is CASSPTVWTGEETQYF.

This chain joins TRBV6-5 and TRBJ2-3; the D gene is possibly TRBD1 (8 bases). The V gene's germline CDR1 is MNHEY and CDR2 SVGAGI. V was cut by 8 bases and J by 3 bases, with 18 bases left in between. This CDR3 has 15 amino acids. This CDR3 reads CASSRTGRETDTQYF. The CDR3 bases are TGTGCCAGCTCAAGGACAGGGAGGGAGACAGATACGCAGTATTTT.

This clone was observed a single time. The chain is built from TRBV18 and TRBJ2-7, with 9 bases lining up with TRBD1. CDR1 and CDR2 from the germline V gene are KGHSH and LQKENI. The CDR3 covers 15 residues. V trimming: 6 bases; J trimming: 2 bases; junction bases outside the gene matches: 8. CDR3 nucleotide sequence: TGTGCCAGCTCGCAAGTATGGACAGGGGCCTACGAGCAGTACTTC. It encodes CASSQVWTGAYEQYF. Combining the CDR3 with reference TRBV18 and TRBJ2-7 gives the whole variable domain NAGVMQNPRHLVRRRGQEARLRCSPMKGHSHVYWYRQLPEEGLKFMVYLQKENIIDESGMPKERFSAEFPKEGPSILRIQQVVRGDSAAYFCASSQVWTGAYEQYFGPGTRLTVT.

This chain connects TRBV5-1 to TRBJ2-4; 7 bases match TRBD1. This CDR3 contains 15 residues. The germline CDR1 and CDR2 sequences are SGHRS and YFSETQ. V shed 4 bases, J shed 6 bases, and the junction held 10 bases outside the gene matches. CDR3 sequence reads: CASSPRQGGLNIQYF. CDR3 sequence (DNA): TGCGCCAGCAGCCCACGACAAGGGGGCTTAAACATTCAGTACTTC.

The chain is built from TRBV28 and TRBJ1-2; TRBD1 agrees at 7 bases. CDR1 and CDR2 from the germline V gene are MDHEN and SYDVKM. This CDR3 is built from 13 residues. V lost 7 bases to trimming and J lost 6 bases; unmatched junction nucleotides: 8. This CDR3 is CASKTGPSDGYTF. The CDR3 nucleotides are TGTGCCAGCAAGACAGGGCCATCGGATGGCTACACCTTC.